This T cell receptor (beta chain) was captured by sequencing in a study of CD8 T cells in Susac syndrome. From blood CD8+ and CD4+ T cells, TCR beta sequences were generated. Relapsing-remitting disease, either stable or active, was present in the multiple sclerosis controls, who were treatment-naive patients. The CD8+ and CD4+ T cells were negatively isolated, with the TEMRA cells enriched by FACS. A quantity of roughly 0.5 to 1 ug RNA underwent reverse transcription using random hexamers. By means of immunoSEQ multiplex PCR, TCR beta CDR3 spanning 54 Vbeta and 13 Jbeta underwent amplification. TCRdb re-called the immunoSEQ multiplex PCR reads through MiXCR, storing one row per CDR3 protein. The sample holds some 110,000 distinct CDR3 sequences, more than 85% seen once. V shed 2 bases and J 4 bases; nucleotides not matched to a gene: 6. In germline, CDR1 is LGHDT, CDR2 YNNKEL (reference sequence). The CDR3 length is 16 residues.

The chain combines TRBV3-1 with TRBJ2-5, with 11 bases that match TRBD2. The sample taken for sequencing was CD4+ T cells from PBMCs. The TCR originated in a human donor with multiple sclerosis. CDR3 coding DNA: TGTGCCAGCAGCCAACCGCTAGCGGGGGGCCTAGAGACCCAGTACTTC. Its translation is CASSQPLAGGLETQYF.